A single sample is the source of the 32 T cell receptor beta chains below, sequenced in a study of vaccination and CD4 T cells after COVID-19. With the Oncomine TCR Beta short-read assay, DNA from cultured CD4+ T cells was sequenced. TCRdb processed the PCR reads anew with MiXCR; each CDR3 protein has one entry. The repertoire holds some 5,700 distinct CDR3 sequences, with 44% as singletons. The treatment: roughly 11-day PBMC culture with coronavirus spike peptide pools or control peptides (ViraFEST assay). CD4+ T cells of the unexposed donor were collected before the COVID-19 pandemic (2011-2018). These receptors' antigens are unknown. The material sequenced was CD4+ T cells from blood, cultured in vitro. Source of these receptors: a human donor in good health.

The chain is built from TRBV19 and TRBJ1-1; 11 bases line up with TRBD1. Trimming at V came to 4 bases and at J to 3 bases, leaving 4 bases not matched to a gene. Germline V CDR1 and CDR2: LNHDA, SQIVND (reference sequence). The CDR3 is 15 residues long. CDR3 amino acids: CASSSRDRGDTEAFF. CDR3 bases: TGTGCCAGTAGTAGTCGGGACAGGGGGGACACTGAAGCTTTCTTT.

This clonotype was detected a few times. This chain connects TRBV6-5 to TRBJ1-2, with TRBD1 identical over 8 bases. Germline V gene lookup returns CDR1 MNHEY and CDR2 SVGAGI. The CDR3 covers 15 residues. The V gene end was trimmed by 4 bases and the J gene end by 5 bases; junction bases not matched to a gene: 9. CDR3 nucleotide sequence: TGTGCCAGCAGTTCGACAGGGGCGAAAGGATATGGCTACACCTTC. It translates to CASSSTGAKGYGYTF.

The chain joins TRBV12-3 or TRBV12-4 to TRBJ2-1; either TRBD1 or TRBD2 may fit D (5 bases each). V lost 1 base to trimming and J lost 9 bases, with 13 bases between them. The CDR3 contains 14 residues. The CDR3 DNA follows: TGTGCCAGCAGTTTAGAGGGGACCGGGCGTGAGCAGTTCTTC. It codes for CASSLEGTGREQFF.

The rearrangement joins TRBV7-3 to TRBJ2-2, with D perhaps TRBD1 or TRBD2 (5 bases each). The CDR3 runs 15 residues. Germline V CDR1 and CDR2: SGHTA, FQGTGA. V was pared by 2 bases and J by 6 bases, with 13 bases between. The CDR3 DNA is TGTGCCAGCAGCTTATCAGGGACCCCCGCCGGGGAGCTGTTTTTT. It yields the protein CASSLSGTPAGELFF.

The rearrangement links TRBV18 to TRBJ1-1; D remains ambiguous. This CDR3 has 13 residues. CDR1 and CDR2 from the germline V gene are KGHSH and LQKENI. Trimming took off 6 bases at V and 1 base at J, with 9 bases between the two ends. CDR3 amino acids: CASSSAGNTEAFF. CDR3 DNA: TGTGCCAGCTCCTCGGCTGGGAACACTGAAGCTTTCTTT.

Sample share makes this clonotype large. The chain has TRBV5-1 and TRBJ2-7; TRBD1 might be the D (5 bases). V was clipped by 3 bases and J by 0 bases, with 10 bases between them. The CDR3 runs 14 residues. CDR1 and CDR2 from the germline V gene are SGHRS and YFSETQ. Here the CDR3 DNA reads TGCGCCAGCAGCTCAGAGACAGTCTCCTACGAGCAGTACTTC. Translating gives CASSSETVSYEQYF.

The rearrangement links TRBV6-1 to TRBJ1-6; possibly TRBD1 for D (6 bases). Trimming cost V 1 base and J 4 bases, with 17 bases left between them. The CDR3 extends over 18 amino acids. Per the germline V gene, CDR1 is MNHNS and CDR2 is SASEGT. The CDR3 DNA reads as TGTGCCAGCAGTGAAGGGCAGGGAAAGGGGGTTTATAATTCACCCCTCCACTTT. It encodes CASSEGQGKGVYNSPLHF.

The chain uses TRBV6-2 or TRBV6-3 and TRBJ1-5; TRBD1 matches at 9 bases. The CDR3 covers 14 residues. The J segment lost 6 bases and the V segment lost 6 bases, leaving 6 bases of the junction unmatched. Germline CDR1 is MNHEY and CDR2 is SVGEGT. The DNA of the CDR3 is TGTGCCAGCAGAACGGACAGGGGTGGTCAGCCCCAGCATTTT. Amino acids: CASRTDRGGQPQHF.

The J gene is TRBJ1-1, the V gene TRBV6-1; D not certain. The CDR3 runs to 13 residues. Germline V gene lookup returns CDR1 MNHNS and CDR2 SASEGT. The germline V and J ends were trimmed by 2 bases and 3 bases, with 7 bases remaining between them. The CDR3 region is CASSELRDTEAFF. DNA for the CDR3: TGTGCCAGCAGTGAACTGAGAGACACTGAAGCTTTCTTT.

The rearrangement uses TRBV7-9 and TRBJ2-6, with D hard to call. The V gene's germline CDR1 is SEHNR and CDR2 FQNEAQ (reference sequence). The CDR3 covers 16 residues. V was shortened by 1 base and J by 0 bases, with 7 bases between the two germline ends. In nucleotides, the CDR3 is TGTGCCAGCAGCTTAGGAGACAACTCTGGGGCCAACGTCCTGACTTTC. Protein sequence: CASSLGDNSGANVLTF.

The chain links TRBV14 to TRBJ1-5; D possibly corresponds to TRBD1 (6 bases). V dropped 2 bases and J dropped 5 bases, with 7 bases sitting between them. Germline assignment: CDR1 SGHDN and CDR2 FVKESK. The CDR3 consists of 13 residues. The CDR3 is CASSQKGDQPQHF. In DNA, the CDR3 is TGTGCCAGCAGCCAAAAGGGGGATCAGCCCCAGCATTTT.

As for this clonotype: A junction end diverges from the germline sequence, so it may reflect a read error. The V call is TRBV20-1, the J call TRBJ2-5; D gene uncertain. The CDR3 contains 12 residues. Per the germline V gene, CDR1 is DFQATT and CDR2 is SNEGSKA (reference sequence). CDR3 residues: CSAISGAETQHF. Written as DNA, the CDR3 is TGCAGTGCTATTTCCGGCGCGGAGACCCAGCACTTC.

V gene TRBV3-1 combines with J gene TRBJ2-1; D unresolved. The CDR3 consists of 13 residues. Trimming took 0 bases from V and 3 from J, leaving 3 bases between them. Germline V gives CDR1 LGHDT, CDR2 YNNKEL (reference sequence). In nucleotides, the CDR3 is TGTGCCAGCAGCCAAGATTTCTACAATGAGCAGTTCTTC. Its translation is CASSQDFYNEQFF.

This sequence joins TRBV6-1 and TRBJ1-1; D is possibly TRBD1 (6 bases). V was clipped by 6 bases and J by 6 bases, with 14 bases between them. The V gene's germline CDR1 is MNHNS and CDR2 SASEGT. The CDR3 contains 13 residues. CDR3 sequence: CASSLLQGAEAFF. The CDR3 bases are TGTGCCAGCAGCCTACTACAGGGAGCTGAAGCTTTCTTT.

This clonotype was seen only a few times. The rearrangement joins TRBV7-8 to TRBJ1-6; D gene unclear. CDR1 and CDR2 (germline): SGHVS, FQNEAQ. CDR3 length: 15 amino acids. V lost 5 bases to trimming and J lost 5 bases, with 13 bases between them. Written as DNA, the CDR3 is TGTGCCAGCAGCGTCCTAAGTGGGAATAATTCACCCCTCCACTTT. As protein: CASSVLSGNNSPLHF.

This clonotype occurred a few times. CDR3 in amino acids: CAWTKVRDRTPTF. In nucleotides, the CDR3 is TGTGCCTGGACCAAGGTCCGGGACAGGACTCCCACCTTC. The chain carries TRBV30 and TRBJ1-2; 8 bases align to TRBD1. Per germline, CDR1 GTSNPN and CDR2 SVGIG (reference sequence). V shed 4 bases, J shed 13 bases, and the junction held 14 bases outside the gene matches. The CDR3 runs to 13 residues.

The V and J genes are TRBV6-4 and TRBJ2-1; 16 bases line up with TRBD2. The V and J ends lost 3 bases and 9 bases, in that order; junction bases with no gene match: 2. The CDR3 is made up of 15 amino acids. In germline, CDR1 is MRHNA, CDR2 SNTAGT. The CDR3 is CASSEGTSGGGEQFF. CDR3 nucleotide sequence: TGTGCCAGCAGTGAAGGGACTAGCGGGGGGGGTGAGCAGTTCTTC.

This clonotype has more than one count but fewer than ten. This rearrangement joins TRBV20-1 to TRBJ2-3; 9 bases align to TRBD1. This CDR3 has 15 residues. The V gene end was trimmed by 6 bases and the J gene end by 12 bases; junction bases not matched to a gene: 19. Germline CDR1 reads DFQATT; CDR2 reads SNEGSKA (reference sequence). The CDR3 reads CSALKGGTGMREQYF. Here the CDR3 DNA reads TGCAGTGCCCTGAAAGGCGGGACAGGGATGAGGGAACAGTATTTT.

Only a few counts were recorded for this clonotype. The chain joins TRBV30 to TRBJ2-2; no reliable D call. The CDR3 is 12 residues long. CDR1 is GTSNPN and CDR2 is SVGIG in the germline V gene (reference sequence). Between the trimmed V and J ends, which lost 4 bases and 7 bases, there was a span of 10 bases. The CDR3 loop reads CAWTRTSGELFF. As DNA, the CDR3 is TGTGCCTGGACCCGGACGAGCGGGGAGCTGTTTTTT.

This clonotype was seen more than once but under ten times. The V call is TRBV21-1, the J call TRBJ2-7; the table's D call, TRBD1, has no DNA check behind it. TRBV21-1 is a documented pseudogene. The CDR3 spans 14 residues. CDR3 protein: CASSKGYRTYEQYF. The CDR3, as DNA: TGTGCCAGCAGCAAAGGTTACAGGACCTACGAGCAGTACTTC.

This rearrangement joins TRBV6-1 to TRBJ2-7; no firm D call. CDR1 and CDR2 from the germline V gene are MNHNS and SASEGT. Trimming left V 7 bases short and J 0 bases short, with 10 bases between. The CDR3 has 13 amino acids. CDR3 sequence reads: CASNRANSYEQYF. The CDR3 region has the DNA TGTGCCAGCAACCGGGCCAACTCCTACGAGCAGTACTTC.

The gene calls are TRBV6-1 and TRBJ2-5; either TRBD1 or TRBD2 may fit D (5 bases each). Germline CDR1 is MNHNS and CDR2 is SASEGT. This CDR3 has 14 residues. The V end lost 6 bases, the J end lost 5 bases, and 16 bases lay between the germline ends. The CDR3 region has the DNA TGTGCCAGCAGAAGGGACCTCCGAGGGGAGACCCAGTACTTC. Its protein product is CASRRDLRGETQYF.

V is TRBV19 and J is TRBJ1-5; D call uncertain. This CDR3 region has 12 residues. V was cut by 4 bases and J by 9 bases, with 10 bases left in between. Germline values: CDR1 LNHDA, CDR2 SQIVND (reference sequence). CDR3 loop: CASSTKAMPQHF. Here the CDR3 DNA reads TGTGCCAGTAGTACCAAGGCCATGCCCCAGCATTTT. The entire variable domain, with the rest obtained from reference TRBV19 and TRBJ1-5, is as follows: DGGITQSPKYLFRKEGQNVTLSCEQNLNHDAMYWYRQDPGQGLRLIYYSQIVNDFQKGDIAEGYSVSREKKESFPLTVTSAQKNPTAFYLCASSTKAMPQHFGDGTRLSIL.

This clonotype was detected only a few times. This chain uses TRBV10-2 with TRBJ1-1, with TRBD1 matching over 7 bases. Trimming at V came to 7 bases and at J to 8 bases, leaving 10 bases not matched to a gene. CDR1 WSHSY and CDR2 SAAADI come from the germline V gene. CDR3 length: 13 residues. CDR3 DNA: TGCGCCAGCATGAGAGACAGGGTATGGGAAGCTTTCTTT. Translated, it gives CASMRDRVWEAFF.

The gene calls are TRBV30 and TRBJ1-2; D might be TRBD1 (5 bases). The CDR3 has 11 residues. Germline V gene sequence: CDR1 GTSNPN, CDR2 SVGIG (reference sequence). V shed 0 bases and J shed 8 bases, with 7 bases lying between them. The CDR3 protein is CAWSVGDGYTF. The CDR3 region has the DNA TGTGCCTGGAGTGTGGGGGACGGCTACACCTTC.

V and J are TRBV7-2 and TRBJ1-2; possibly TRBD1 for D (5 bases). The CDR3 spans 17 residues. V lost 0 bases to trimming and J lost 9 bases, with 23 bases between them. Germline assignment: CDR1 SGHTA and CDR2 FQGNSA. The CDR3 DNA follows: TGTGCCAGCAGCTTAGCGTCTGGGACCCTCGGCGGATATAGCTACACCTTC. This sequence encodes CASSLASGTLGGYSYTF.

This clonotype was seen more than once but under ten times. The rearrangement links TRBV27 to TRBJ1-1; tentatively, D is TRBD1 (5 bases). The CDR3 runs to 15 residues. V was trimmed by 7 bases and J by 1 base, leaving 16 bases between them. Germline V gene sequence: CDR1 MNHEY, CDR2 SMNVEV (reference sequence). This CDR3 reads CASNSLGAANTEAFF. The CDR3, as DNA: TGTGCCAGCAATAGTCTAGGGGCAGCGAACACTGAAGCTTTCTTT.

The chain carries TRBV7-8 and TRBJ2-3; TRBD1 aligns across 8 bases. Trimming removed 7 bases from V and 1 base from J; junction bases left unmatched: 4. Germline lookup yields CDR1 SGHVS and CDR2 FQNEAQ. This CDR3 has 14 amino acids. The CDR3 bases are TGTGCCAGCATCCAGGGGGCCGGCACAGATACGCAGTATTTT. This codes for CASIQGAGTDTQYF.

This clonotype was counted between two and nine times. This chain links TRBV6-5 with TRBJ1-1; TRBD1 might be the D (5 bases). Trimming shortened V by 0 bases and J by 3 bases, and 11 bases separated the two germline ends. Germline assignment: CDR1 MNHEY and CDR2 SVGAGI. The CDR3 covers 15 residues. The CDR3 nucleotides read TGTGCCAGCAGTTACTCGGGGACCGCGGACACTGAAGCTTTCTTT. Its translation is CASSYSGTADTEAFF.

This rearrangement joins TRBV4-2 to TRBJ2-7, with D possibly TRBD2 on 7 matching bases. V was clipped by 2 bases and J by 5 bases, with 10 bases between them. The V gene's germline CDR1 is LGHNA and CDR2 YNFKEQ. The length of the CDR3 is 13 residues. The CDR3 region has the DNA TGTGCCAGCAGCCAAATAGGGGGGGACGAGCAGTACTTC. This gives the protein CASSQIGGDEQYF.

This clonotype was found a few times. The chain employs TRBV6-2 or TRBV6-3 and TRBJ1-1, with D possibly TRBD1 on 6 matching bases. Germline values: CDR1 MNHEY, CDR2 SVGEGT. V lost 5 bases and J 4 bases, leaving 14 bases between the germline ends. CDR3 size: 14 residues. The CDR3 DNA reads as TGTGCCAGCAGTACGGGAGACAGGATCACTGAAGCTTTCTTT. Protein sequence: CASSTGDRITEAFF.

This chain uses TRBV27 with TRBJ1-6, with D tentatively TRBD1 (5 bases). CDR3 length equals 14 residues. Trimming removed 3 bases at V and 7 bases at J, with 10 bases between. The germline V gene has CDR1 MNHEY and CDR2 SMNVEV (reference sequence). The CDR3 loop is CASSFAGINSPLHF. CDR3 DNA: TGTGCCAGCAGTTTTGCAGGGATAAATTCACCCCTCCACTTT.